The 20 T cell receptor beta chains given below trace back to one sample, sequenced in a study of blood T cell repertoires in COVID-19. Some clones are missing from TCRdb's copy, which holds only in-frame ones; the method was immunoSEQ multiplex PCR. The data contain some 160,000 clones, around 80% of them singletons. The sample comprised PBMCs or T cells enriched from blood (not recorded which). The receptor source for this set is a woman aged 55-75 years who had recovered from COVID-19.

V is TRBV4-1 and J is TRBJ1-2; D is unresolved. V dropped 0 bases and J dropped 0 bases, with 11 bases sitting between them. CDR3 length: 16 amino acids. CDR1 and CDR2 from the germline V gene are MGHRA and YSYEKL. CDR3 bases: TGCGCCAGCAGCCAAGACATGGCAGTATCTAACTATGGCTACACCTTC. Protein: CASSQDMAVSNYGYTF.

The gene calls are TRBV5-1 and TRBJ1-4; the D is unclear. Trimming took off 6 bases at V and 8 bases at J, with 14 bases between the two ends. CDR1 is SGHRS and CDR2 is YFSETQ in the germline V gene. CDR3 length: 13 amino acids. The chain's CDR3 is CASKEGSEEKLFF. The DNA of the CDR3 is TGCGCCAGCAAAGAGGGTAGCGAGGAAAAACTGTTTTTT.

Concerning this clone: This sample also contains other DNA sequences that code for the same CDR3. This chain joins TRBV19 and TRBJ1-5, with a tentative D call TRBD1 (5 bases). CDR3 size: 15 residues. Trimming stripped 3 bases from V and 1 base from J, with 10 bases between. Germline V gene data show CDR1 as LNHDA and CDR2 as SQIVND (reference sequence). CDR3 coding DNA: TGTGCCAGTAGTATGAAAGGGGCCAGCAATCAGCCCCAGCATTTT. It specifies CASSMKGASNQPQHF.

The chain uses TRBV6-5 and TRBJ2-3; D possibly corresponds to TRBD2 (5 bases). The CDR3 is 15 residues long. V was shortened by 2 bases and J by 2 bases, with 11 bases between the two germline ends. Germline V gene data show CDR1 as MNHEY and CDR2 as SVGAGI. The CDR3 bases are TGTGCCAGCAGTTACCGGGATGGTCTCACAGATACGCAGTATTTT. Protein: CASSYRDGLTDTQYF.

The chain links TRBV27 to TRBJ2-7, with TRBD1 matching over 8 bases. Losses at the gene ends were 4 bases for V and 4 bases for J; bases not matched to a gene: 6. The CDR3 is made up of 14 amino acids. Per germline, CDR1 MNHEY and CDR2 SMNVEV (reference sequence). The CDR3, as DNA: TGTGCCAGCAGTTCTAGGACAGGGTCGTACGAGCAGTACTTC. This sequence encodes CASSSRTGSYEQYF.

The rearrangement joins TRBV19 to TRBJ1-3; 7 bases match TRBD1. Germline CDR1 is LNHDA and CDR2 is SQIVND (reference sequence). CDR3 length equals 15 residues. The V and J ends lost 6 bases and 0 bases, in that order; junction bases with no gene match: 5. The CDR3 spells CASRRTGASGNTIYF. The CDR3 bases are TGTGCCAGTAGGAGAACAGGGGCCTCTGGAAACACCATATATTTT.

Only a few counts were recorded for this clone. The chain carries TRBV5-1 and TRBJ2-3; D is perhaps TRBD1 (5 bases). The CDR3 sequence is 15 residues long. Germline values: CDR1 SGHRS, CDR2 YFSETQ. Trimming took off 1 base at V and 6 bases at J, with 15 bases between the two ends. The CDR3 loop is CASSLRSGAEDTQYF. CDR3 nucleotides: TGCGCCAGCAGCTTGCGAAGTGGGGCAGAGGATACGCAGTATTTT.

V is TRBV19 and J is TRBJ1-4, with D perhaps TRBD1 (6 bases). The germline V and J ends were trimmed by 4 bases and 5 bases, with 14 bases remaining between them. Germline V gene sequence: CDR1 LNHDA, CDR2 SQIVND (reference sequence). This CDR3 has 15 amino acids. CDR3 loop: CASSNGQRENEKLFF. The DNA for the CDR3 is TGTGCCAGTAGTAACGGACAGCGGGAGAATGAAAAACTGTTTTTT.

The chain recombines TRBV30 with TRBJ2-7; D unclear. V was shortened by 4 bases and J by 2 bases, with 9 bases between the two germline ends. Germline CDR1 reads GTSNPN; CDR2 reads SVGIG (reference sequence). The CDR3 spans 12 residues. CDR3 residues: CAWTLGTYEQYF. Written as DNA, the CDR3 is TGTGCCTGGACGCTAGGAACCTACGAGCAGTACTTC.

V usage is TRBV3-1 (or the pseudogene TRBV3-2) and J usage is TRBJ2-5, with 15 bases fitting TRBD2. The junction had 8 bases not matched to a gene; V was cut back by 4 bases and J by 2 bases. The CDR3 extends over 18 amino acids. Per germline, CDR1 LGHDT and CDR2 YNNKEL (reference sequence). Here the CDR3 reads CASSPHTGLAGGQETQYF. For the CDR3, the DNA is TGTGCCAGCAGCCCGCATACGGGACTAGCGGGGGGACAAGAGACCCAGTACTTC.

The chain joins TRBV6-5 to TRBJ2-2, with 12 bases aligning to TRBD1. The germline CDR1 and CDR2 sequences are MNHEY and SVGAGI. The CDR3 length is 14 residues. With 10 bases clipped from V and 6 bases from J, the junction kept 6 bases outside the gene matches. CDR3 in DNA: TGTGCCATCTCGGGGACAGGGGGCTCCGGGGAGCTGTTTTTT. This gives the protein CAISGTGGSGELFF.

This sequence joins TRBV9 and TRBJ1-4; maybe TRBD1 (5 bases). With 4 bases removed from V and 7 bases from J, the gap between germline ends came to 14 bases. Germline V gene sequence: CDR1 SGDLS, CDR2 YYNGEE. CDR3 length equals 14 residues. CDR3 protein: CASSLGPGGEKLFF. CDR3 coding DNA: TGTGCCAGCAGCCTCGGGCCCGGGGGTGAAAAACTGTTTTTT.

This chain links TRBV5-1 with TRBJ1-1; D call uncertain. The germline V gene encodes CDR1 SGHRS and CDR2 YFSETQ. This CDR3 region has 14 residues. Trimming shortened V by 2 bases and J by 1 base, and 9 bases separated the two germline ends. The CDR3 region is CASSFEVGNTEAFF. The CDR3 DNA is TGCGCCAGCAGCTTTGAGGTGGGGAACACTGAAGCTTTCTTT.

The genes are TRBV29-1 and TRBJ2-5, with 9 bases fitting TRBD1. V shed 7 bases, J shed 1 base, and the junction held 4 bases outside the gene matches. This CDR3 spans 13 amino acids. Germline-derived CDR1 and CDR2 are SQVTM and ANQGSEA. CDR3 coding DNA: TGCAGCGCCCAACAGGGGGCCCAAGAGACCCAGTACTTC. Translation gives CSAQQGAQETQYF.

The rearrangement links TRBV3-1 (or the pseudogene TRBV3-2) to TRBJ2-5; 7 nucleotides align to TRBD2. The germline V gene encodes CDR1 LGHDT and CDR2 YNNKEL (reference sequence). The CDR3 is 17 residues long. V lost 1 base to trimming and J lost 5 bases; unmatched junction nucleotides: 13. Here the CDR3 reads CASSQVSSGEALETQYF. The DNA of the CDR3 is TGTGCCAGCAGCCAAGTATCGAGCGGGGAGGCTTTGGAGACCCAGTACTTC.

The chain employs TRBV18 and TRBJ2-7; 7 nucleotides match TRBD1. The CDR3 consists of 15 residues. Germline CDR1 KGHSH, CDR2 LQKENI. Trimming cost V 3 bases and J 4 bases; bases outside gene matches: 9. CDR3 in DNA: TGTGCCAGCTCACCGCGCCAGGGGGAAGTTTACGAGCAGTACTTC. It specifies CASSPRQGEVYEQYF.

The V and J genes are TRBV6-5 and TRBJ1-5; TRBD1 matches 11 bases. In germline, CDR1 is MNHEY, CDR2 SVGAGI. Trimming cost V 4 bases and J 7 bases; bases outside gene matches: 3. The CDR3 runs 14 residues. The CDR3 sequence: CASSWDRGYQPQHF. In nucleotides, the CDR3 is TGTGCCAGCAGTTGGGACAGGGGGTACCAGCCCCAGCATTTT.

The chain carries TRBV7-8 and TRBJ2-5; TRBD2 matches at 8 bases. The germline V gene has CDR1 SGHVS and CDR2 FQNEAQ. The CDR3 is made up of 19 amino acids. Germline trimming cut 2 bases from V and 5 bases from J; bases unmatched to any gene: 19. The CDR3: CASSLPTRLVAGFQETQYF. For the CDR3, the DNA is TGTGCCAGCAGCTTACCCACCCGCTTGGTAGCGGGGTTTCAGGAGACCCAGTACTTC.

This chain uses TRBV19 with TRBJ2-7; D is undetermined. This CDR3 has 12 amino acids. Germline assignment: CDR1 LNHDA and CDR2 SQIVND (reference sequence). V lost 5 bases and J lost 3, with 8 bases in between. The CDR3 DNA sequence: TGTGCCAGTAGTGCAGGATACTACGAGCAGTACTTC. This encodes CASSAGYYEQYF.

The chain recombines TRBV5-1 with TRBJ1-5, with 10 bases that match TRBD1. The CDR3 extends over 13 amino acids. The germline CDR1 and CDR2 sequences are SGHRS and YFSETQ. V lost 3 bases and J lost 7; bases outside the gene matches: 1. CDR3 nucleotides: TGCGCCAGCAGCTCGGGACAGGGGCAGCCCCAGCATTTT. It encodes CASSSGQGQPQHF.